Below are 16 T cell receptor beta chains sequenced from a single sample in a study of graft-versus-host responses after intestinal transplantation. No antigen has been identified for these receptors. Repertoires were generated with immunoSEQ multiplex PCR, while TCRdb's copy carries only in-frame clones and drops some. This table holds 90,000 or so clones, around 80% found once. The specimen comprised unstimulated CD4+ T cells sorted from spleen or lymph node cells, sampled before intestinal transplant. These receptors all stem from a human donor who received an intestinal transplant.

This rearrangement joins TRBV5-1 to TRBJ2-3; a possible D gene is TRBD1 (5 bases). The CDR3 covers 16 residues. The germline CDR1 and CDR2 sequences are SGHRS and YFSETQ. Trimming took off 5 bases at V and 3 bases at J, with 19 bases between the two ends. The CDR3 nucleotides read TGCGCCAGCAGTTCTGCGACAGACTTTAGGACAGATACGCAGTATTTT. Its translation: CASSSATDFRTDTQYF.

The J gene is TRBJ1-2, the V gene TRBV6-6, with D possibly being TRBD1 (5 bases). Per germline, CDR1 MNHNY and CDR2 SVGAGI (reference sequence). V was shortened by 5 bases and J by 1 base, with 8 bases between the two germline ends. This CDR3 spans 13 amino acids. CDR3 region: CASSGTFNYGYTF. CDR3 coding DNA: TGTGCCAGCAGTGGGACTTTTAACTATGGCTACACCTTC.

This rearrangement joins TRBV28 to TRBJ1-1; TRBD1 agrees at 8 bases. The J segment lost 0 bases and the V segment lost 3 bases, leaving 3 bases of the junction unmatched. Per the germline V gene, CDR1 is MDHEN and CDR2 is SYDVKM. This CDR3 is 15 amino acids long. This CDR3 is CASSLTGDVNTEAFF. As DNA, the CDR3 is TGTGCCAGCAGTTTGACAGGGGATGTGAACACTGAAGCTTTCTTT.

This chain uses TRBV4-1 with TRBJ2-3; 14 bases agree with TRBD2. CDR3 length: 19 amino acids. After removal of 1 base from V and 0 bases from J, the junction contained 6 bases not matched to a gene. The germline V gene has CDR1 MGHRA and CDR2 YSYEKL. In DNA, the CDR3 is TGCGCCAGCAGCCAAGGTCGGACTAGCGGGGGGTACAGCACAGATACGCAGTATTTT. This translates into CASSQGRTSGGYSTDTQYF.

The V call is TRBV19, the J call TRBJ1-3; D might be TRBD1 (6 bases). The CDR3 runs to 18 residues. Trimming took 0 bases from V and 0 from J, leaving 15 bases between them. Germline CDR1 and CDR2: LNHDA and SQIVND (reference sequence). CDR3 sequence: CASSIDSGQRGSGNTIYF. CDR3 bases: TGTGCCAGTAGTATAGATTCCGGACAGAGGGGCTCTGGAAACACCATATATTTT.

The chain couples TRBV6-5 to TRBJ1-5; TRBD1 is a possible D gene (5 bases). V lost 4 bases, J lost 7 bases, and 14 bases lay in between. Germline loops: CDR1 MNHEY, CDR2 SVGAGI. This CDR3 contains 14 residues. CDR3 sequence reads: CASSSQGGGQPQHF. The CDR3 DNA reads TGTGCCAGCAGTTCCCAGGGCGGTGGCCAGCCCCAGCATTTT.

The chain combines TRBV19 with TRBJ2-2; a possible D gene is TRBD2 (6 bases). The CDR3 consists of 16 residues. The germline gives CDR1 LNHDA, CDR2 SQIVND (reference sequence). Trimming removed 1 base at V and 5 bases at J, with 14 bases between. The CDR3 region is CASSIGAGRETGELFF. CDR3 nucleotide sequence: TGTGCCAGTAGTATAGGGGCGGGCCGGGAGACCGGGGAGCTGTTTTTT.

The chain combines TRBV7-9 with TRBJ2-6; 7 nucleotides line up with TRBD1. CDR1 is SEHNR and CDR2 is FQNEAQ in the germline V gene (reference sequence). J lost 0 bases, V lost 3 bases, and 11 bases had no gene match. There are 19 residues in the CDR3. CDR3 protein: CASSFAFGTAFSGANVLTF. In DNA, the CDR3 is TGTGCCAGCAGCTTCGCCTTCGGGACAGCGTTCTCTGGGGCCAACGTCCTGACTTTC. Using reference TRBV7-9 and TRBJ2-6 for the parts outside the CDR3, the full variable domain is DTGVSQNPRHKITKRGQNVTFRCDPISEHNRLYWYRQTLGQGPEFLTYFQNEAQLEKSRLLSDRFSAERPKGSFSTLEIQRTEQGDSAMYLCASSFAFGTAFSGANVLTFGAGSRLTVL.

The chain recombines TRBV5-4 with TRBJ2-5; 9 bases are shared with TRBD2. V lost 3 bases and J lost 1; bases outside the gene matches: 4. The germline CDR1 and CDR2 sequences are SGHNT and YYREEE (reference sequence). This CDR3 spans 15 amino acids. The DNA of the CDR3 is TGTGCCAGCAGCTCCATGACTAGCGGCCAAGAGACCCAGTACTTC. Protein: CASSSMTSGQETQYF. Full variable domain (rest looked up from reference TRBV5-4 and TRBJ2-5): ETGVTQSPTHLIKTRGQQVTLRCSSQSGHNTVSWYQQALGQGPQFIFQYYREEENGRGNFPPRFSGLQFPNYSSELNVNALELDDSALYLCASSSMTSGQETQYFGPGTRLLVL.

The chain employs TRBV27 and TRBJ2-7; a weak D match, TRBD2 (6 bases). The CDR3 spans 16 residues. With 4 bases removed from V and 6 bases from J, the gap between germline ends came to 22 bases. Germline V gene sequence: CDR1 MNHEY, CDR2 SMNVEV (reference sequence). The CDR3 protein is CASSSEGTRFLGEQYF. Here the CDR3 DNA reads TGTGCCAGCAGTTCGGAGGGGACTCGTTTCCTGGGCGAGCAGTACTTC.

The chain recombines TRBV29-1 with TRBJ1-2; no clear D gene. V was shortened by 7 bases and J by 8 bases, with 5 bases between the two germline ends. This CDR3 contains 8 residues. Germline V CDR1 and CDR2: SQVTM, ANQGSEA. The CDR3 region has the DNA TGCAGCGCCGAGGGCTACACCTTC. Its translation is CSAEGYTF.

This sequence joins TRBV29-1 and TRBJ2-2; the D is unclear. The CDR3 has 12 residues. Germline values: CDR1 SQVTM, CDR2 ANQGSEA. V was clipped by 1 base and J by 6 bases, with 6 bases between them. In DNA, the CDR3 is TGCAGCGTTGAAGGCCCGGCCGGGGAGCTGTTTTTT. This codes for CSVEGPAGELFF.

The chain uses TRBV21-1 and TRBJ1-1; the listed D gene, TRBD1, was not tested against the DNA. TRBV21-1 is classified as a pseudogene. The CDR3 consists of 15 residues. The DNA for the CDR3 is TGTGCCAGCAGCGGGCGACAGGACCTGGAGACTGAAGCTTTCTTT. This sequence encodes CASSGRQDLETEAFF.

The chain employs TRBV28 and TRBJ1-4, with TRBD1 as a possible D gene (5 bases). The CDR3 has 13 residues. CDR1 and CDR2 from the germline V gene are MDHEN and SYDVKM. CDR3 nucleotides: TGTGCTTGTGGGGGAGGCGGAAAGGAAAAACTGTTTTTT. Protein product: CACGGGGKEKLFF.

The chain carries TRBV6-1 and TRBJ2-5; TRBD2 agrees at 11 bases. CDR1 MNHNS and CDR2 SASEGT come from the germline V gene. This CDR3 is 15 amino acids long. With 7 bases clipped from V and 4 bases from J, the junction kept 8 bases outside the gene matches. CDR3 loop: CASIWTSGLAETQYF. The CDR3 nucleotides read TGTGCCAGCATATGGACTAGCGGGCTGGCAGAGACCCAGTACTTC.

The chain joins TRBV9 to TRBJ2-7; the match to TRBD1 covers 9 bases. CDR3 length equals 16 residues. V lost 4 bases and J lost 4; bases outside the gene matches: 12. From germline, CDR1 is SGDLS and CDR2 YYNGEE. The CDR3 region has the DNA TGTGCCAGCAGCCCACACATCGGACAGGGGTCATACGAGCAGTACTTC. Translating gives CASSPHIGQGSYEQYF. The full variable domain, rest sourced from reference TRBV9 and TRBJ2-7, is DSGVTQTPKHLITATGQRVTLRCSPRSGDLSVYWYQQSLDQGLQFLIQYYNGEERAKGNILERFSAQQFPDLHSELNLSSLELGDSALYFCASSPHIGQGSYEQYFGPGTRLTVT.